Detailed here is one T cell receptor beta chain. Its matching antigen is unknown. The sample is drawn from a study of cytomegalovirus exposure and HLA in healthy donors. Study in general: In an earlier analysis, around 100 million unique TCR beta sequences were found from about 179 million T cells.

The CDR3 has 16 amino acids. CDR1 is ENHRY, CDR2 SYGVKD, per germline. V lost 2 bases and J lost 0, with 11 bases in between. The PCR employed 60 Vbeta primers together with 13 Jbeta primers. Measured with immunoSEQ multiplex PCR; TCRdb has only the in-frame clones, and not every one. The sample lists under 200,000 clones, roughly 82% occurring once. Overall study results and limits: Researchers reported in a later analysis that a missense DCLRE1C variant was tied to TCR beta V- and J-gene trimming. Using the classifier, cytomegalovirus status was reportedly diagnosed with high specificity and sensitivity.

The chain carries TRBV10-3 and TRBJ2-1; a weak D match, TRBD1 (6 bases). The sample taken for sequencing was PBMCs. The clonotype comes from a woman between 45 and 65 years old in good health and CMV-seropositive. CDR3 nucleotides: TGTGCCATCAGTGAGGGGCAGGGGTCCTCCTACAATGAGCAGTTCTTC. It specifies CAISEGQGSSYNEQFF.